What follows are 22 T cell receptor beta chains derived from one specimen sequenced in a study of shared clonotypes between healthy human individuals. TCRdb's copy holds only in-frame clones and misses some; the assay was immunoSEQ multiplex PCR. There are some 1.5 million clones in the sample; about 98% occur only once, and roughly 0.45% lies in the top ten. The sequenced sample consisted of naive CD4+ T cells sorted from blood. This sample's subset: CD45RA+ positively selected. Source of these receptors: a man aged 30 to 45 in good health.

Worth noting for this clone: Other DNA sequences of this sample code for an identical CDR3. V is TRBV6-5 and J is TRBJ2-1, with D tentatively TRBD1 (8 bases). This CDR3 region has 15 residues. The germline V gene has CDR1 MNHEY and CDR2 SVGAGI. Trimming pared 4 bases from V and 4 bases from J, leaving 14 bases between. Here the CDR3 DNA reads TGTGCCAGCAGTTCAACAGGGGGGGTTTACAATGAGCAGTTCTTC. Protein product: CASSSTGGVYNEQFF.

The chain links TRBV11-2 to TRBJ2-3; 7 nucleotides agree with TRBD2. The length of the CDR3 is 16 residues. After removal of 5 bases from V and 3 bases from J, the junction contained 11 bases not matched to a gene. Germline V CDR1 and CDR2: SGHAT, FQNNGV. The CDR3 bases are TGTGCCAGCAGCCTAGGCGGGGGATCTAGGACAGATACGCAGTATTTT. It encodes CASSLGGGSRTDTQYF.

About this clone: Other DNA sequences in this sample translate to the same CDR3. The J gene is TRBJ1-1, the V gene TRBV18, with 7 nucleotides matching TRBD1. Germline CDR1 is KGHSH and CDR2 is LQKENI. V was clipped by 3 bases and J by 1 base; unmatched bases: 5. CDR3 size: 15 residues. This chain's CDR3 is CASSPRTGENTEAFF. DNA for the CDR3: TGTGCCAGCTCACCCCGAACAGGGGAGAACACTGAAGCTTTCTTT.

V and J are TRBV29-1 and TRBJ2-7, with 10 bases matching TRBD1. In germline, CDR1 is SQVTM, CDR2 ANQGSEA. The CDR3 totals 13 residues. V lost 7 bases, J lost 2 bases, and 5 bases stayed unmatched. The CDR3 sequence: CSAGQGRTYEQYF. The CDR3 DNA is TGCAGCGCGGGACAGGGGAGAACCTACGAGCAGTACTTC.

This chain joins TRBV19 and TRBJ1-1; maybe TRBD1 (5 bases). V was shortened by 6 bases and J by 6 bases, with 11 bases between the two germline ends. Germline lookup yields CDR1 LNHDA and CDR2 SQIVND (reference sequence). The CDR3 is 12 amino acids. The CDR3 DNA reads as TGTGCCAGTAGCTTTTTGGGGCCTGAAGCTTTCTTT. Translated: CASSFLGPEAFF.

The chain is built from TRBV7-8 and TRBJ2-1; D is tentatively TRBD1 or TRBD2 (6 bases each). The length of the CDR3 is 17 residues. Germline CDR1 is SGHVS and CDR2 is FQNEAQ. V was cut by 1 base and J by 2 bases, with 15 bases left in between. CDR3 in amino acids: CASSLEGGFLAYNEQFF. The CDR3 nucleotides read TGTGCCAGCAGCTTAGAGGGGGGCTTCCTCGCCTACAATGAGCAGTTCTTC.

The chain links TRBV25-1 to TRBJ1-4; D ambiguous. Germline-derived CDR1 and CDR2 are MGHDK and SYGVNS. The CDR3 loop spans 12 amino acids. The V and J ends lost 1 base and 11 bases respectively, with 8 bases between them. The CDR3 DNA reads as TGTGCCAGCAGTGAATTTGGCCGGAAACTGTTTTTT. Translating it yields CASSEFGRKLFF.

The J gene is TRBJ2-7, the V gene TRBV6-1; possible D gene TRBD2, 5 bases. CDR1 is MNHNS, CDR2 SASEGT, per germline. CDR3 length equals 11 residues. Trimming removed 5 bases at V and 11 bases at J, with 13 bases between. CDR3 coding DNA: TGTGCCAGCAGTCGGCACCACGGGAAGTACTTC. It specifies CASSRHHGKYF.

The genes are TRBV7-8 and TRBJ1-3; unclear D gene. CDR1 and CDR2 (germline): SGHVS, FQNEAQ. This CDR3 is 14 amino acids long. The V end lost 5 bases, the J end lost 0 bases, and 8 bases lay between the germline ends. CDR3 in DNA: TGTGCCAGCAGCCGGAGCAGCTCTGGAAACACCATATATTTT. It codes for CASSRSSSGNTIYF.

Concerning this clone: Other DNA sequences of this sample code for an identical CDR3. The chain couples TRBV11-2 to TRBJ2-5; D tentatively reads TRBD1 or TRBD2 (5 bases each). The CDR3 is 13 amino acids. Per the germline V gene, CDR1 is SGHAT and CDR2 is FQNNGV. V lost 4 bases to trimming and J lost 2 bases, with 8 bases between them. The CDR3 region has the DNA TGTGCCAGCAGCTCGGGGCAGCAAGAGACCCAGTACTTC. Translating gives CASSSGQQETQYF. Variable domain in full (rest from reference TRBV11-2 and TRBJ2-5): EAGVAQSPRYKIIEKRQSVAFWCNPISGHATLYWYQQILGQGPKLLIQFQNNGVVDDSQLPKDRFSAERLKGVDSTLKIQPAKLEDSAVYLCASSSGQQETQYFGPGTRLLVL.

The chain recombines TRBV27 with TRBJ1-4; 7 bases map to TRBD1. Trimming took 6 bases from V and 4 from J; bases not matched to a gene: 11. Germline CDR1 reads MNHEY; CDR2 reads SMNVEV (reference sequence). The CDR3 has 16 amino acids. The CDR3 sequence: CASRPGTAKFNEKLFF. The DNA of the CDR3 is TGTGCCAGCAGACCGGGGACAGCGAAATTTAATGAAAAACTGTTTTTT.

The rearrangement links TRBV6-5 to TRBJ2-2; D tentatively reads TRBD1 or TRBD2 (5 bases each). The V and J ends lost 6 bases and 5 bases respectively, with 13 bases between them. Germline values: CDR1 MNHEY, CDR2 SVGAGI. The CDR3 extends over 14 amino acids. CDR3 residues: CASRSGQGTGELFF. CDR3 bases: TGTGCCAGCAGGAGCGGCCAGGGAACCGGGGAGCTGTTTTTT.

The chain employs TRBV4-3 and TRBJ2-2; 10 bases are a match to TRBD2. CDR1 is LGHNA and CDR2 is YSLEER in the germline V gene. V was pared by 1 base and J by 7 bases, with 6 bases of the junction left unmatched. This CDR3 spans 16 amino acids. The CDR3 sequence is CASSQVPSGRIGELFF. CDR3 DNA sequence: TGCGCCAGCAGCCAAGTCCCTAGCGGGAGAATCGGGGAGCTGTTTTTT.

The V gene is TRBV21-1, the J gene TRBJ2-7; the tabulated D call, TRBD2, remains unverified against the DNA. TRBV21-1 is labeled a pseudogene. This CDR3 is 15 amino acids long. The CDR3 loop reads CASKAYGGERDEQYF. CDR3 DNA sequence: TGTGCCAGCAAGGCTTATGGGGGGGAAAGGGACGAGCAGTACTTC.

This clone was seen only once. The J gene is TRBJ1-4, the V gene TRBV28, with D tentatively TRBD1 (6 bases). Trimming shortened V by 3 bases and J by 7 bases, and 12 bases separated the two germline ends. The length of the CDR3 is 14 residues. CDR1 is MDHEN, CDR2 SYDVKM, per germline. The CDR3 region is CASSLEGGGEKLFF. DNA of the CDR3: TGTGCCAGCAGTTTGGAAGGGGGGGGTGAAAAACTGTTTTTT.

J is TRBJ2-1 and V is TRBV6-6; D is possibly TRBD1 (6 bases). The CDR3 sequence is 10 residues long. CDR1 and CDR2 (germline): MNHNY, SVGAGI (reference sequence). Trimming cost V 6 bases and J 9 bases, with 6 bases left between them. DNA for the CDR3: TGTGCCAGCAGGGGGGCTGAGCAGTTCTTC. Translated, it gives CASRGAEQFF.

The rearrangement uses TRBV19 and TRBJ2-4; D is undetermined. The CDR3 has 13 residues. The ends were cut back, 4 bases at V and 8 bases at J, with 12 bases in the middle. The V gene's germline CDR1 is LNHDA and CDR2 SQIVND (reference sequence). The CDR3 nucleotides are TGTGCCAGTAGTAGGGAATGGGTGGACATTCAGTACTTC. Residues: CASSREWVDIQYF.

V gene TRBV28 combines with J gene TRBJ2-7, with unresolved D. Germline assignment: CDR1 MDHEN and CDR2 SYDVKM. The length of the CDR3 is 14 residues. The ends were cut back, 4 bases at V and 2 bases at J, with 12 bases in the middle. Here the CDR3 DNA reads TGTGCCAGCAGTTCCCACGGGTCACCCTACGAGCAGTACTTC. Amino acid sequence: CASSSHGSPYEQYF.

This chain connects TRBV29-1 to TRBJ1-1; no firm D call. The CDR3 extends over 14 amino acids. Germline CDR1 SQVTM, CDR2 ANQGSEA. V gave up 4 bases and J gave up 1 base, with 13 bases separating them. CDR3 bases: TGCAGCGTTGTGGTTCCTAAGTCGAACACTGAAGCTTTCTTT. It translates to CSVVVPKSNTEAFF.

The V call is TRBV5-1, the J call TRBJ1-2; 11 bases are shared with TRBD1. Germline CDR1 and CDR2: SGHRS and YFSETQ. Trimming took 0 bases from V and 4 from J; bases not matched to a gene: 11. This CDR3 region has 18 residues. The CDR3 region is CASSLDGTGGSSAYGYTF. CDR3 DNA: TGCGCCAGCAGCTTGGATGGGACAGGGGGTTCGTCGGCCTATGGCTACACCTTC.

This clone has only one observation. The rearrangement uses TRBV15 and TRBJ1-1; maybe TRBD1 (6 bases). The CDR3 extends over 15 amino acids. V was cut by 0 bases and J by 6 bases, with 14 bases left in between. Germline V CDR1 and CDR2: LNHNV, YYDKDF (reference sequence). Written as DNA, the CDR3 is TGTGCCACCAGCAGAGATCCCACAGGGTGGGCTGAAGCTTTCTTT. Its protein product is CATSRDPTGWAEAFF. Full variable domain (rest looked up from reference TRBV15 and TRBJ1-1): DAMVIQNPRYQVTQFGKPVTLSCSQTLNHNVMYWYQQKSSQAPKLLFHYYDKDFNNEADTPDNFQSRRPNTSFCFLDIRSPGLGDTAMYLCATSRDPTGWAEAFFGQGTRLTVV.

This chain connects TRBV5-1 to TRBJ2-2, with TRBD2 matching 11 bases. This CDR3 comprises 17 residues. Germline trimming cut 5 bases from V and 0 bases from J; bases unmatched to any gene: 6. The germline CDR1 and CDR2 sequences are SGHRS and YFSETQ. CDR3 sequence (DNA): TGCGCCAGCAGATCCACTAGCGGGAGTGCGAACACCGGGGAGCTGTTTTTT. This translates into CASRSTSGSANTGELFF.